Following are 10 T cell receptor beta chains from one sample sequenced in a study of cytomegalovirus exposure and HLA in healthy donors. The PCR made use of 60 Vbeta and 13 Jbeta primers. TCRdb's table, derived via immunoSEQ multiplex PCR, lists solely in-frame clones and lacks some. The table records some 110,000 clones, over 75% of them present only once. What was sequenced was PBMCs. The receptor set was obtained from a middle-aged woman in good health and CMV-seropositive.

The chain is built from TRBV6-1 and TRBJ1-2; a possible D gene is TRBD1 (6 bases). This CDR3 spans 14 amino acids. The germline CDR1 and CDR2 sequences are MNHNS and SASEGT. V lost 7 bases and J lost 8, with 20 bases in between. The CDR3 region is CASMGGAGYGGYTF. The CDR3 DNA follows: TGTGCCAGCATGGGGGGGGCCGGTTACGGGGGCTACACCTTC.

The gene calls are TRBV2 and TRBJ2-7, with TRBD1 matching over 7 bases. This CDR3 has 14 residues. Trimming at V came to 8 bases and at J to 2 bases, leaving 9 bases not matched to a gene. Germline V CDR1 and CDR2: SNHLY, FYNNEI. This chain's CDR3 is CASSPGDRPYEQYF. In nucleotides, the CDR3 is TGTGCCAGCTCCCCCGGGGACAGACCCTACGAGCAGTACTTC.

J is TRBJ2-5 and V is TRBV6-5; 7 bases fit TRBD1. Germline V gene data show CDR1 as MNHEY and CDR2 as SVGAGI. This CDR3 contains 14 residues. With V trimmed by 7 bases and J by 4 bases, 9 bases remained unmatched. DNA for the CDR3: TGTGCCAGCACCGTGAGACAGGGTTCAGAGACCCAGTACTTC. It is translated as CASTVRQGSETQYF.

The CDR3 loop is CASSPWTGRAKNIQYF. In nucleotides, the CDR3 is TGTGCCAGCAGCCCTTGGACTGGACGGGCCAAAAACATTCAGTACTTC. The chain links TRBV9 to TRBJ2-4, with a tentative D call TRBD2 (5 bases). V lost 4 bases, J lost 1 base, and 15 bases lay in between. Germline V CDR1 and CDR2: SGDLS, YYNGEE. The CDR3 totals 16 residues.

This chain joins TRBV19 and TRBJ2-7; 7 bases match TRBD1. The CDR3 is 17 residues long. The V and J ends lost 0 bases and 6 bases, in that order; junction bases with no gene match: 14. Germline V gene data show CDR1 as LNHDA and CDR2 as SQIVND (reference sequence). CDR3 in amino acids: CASSIDLPWTGVTEQYF. CDR3 coding DNA: TGTGCCAGTAGTATAGACCTCCCGTGGACAGGAGTCACCGAGCAGTACTTC.

The chain has TRBV2 and TRBJ2-2, with 7 bases aligning to TRBD2. The ends lost 2 bases at V and 2 bases at J; junction bases unmatched: 5. This CDR3 has 16 residues. Germline V lookup: CDR1 SNHLY, CDR2 FYNNEI. CDR3 protein: CASSERLAANTGELFF. Written as DNA, the CDR3 is TGTGCCAGCAGTGAAAGGCTAGCGGCTAACACCGGGGAGCTGTTTTTT.

This clone came up a few times. The rearrangement joins TRBV6-1 to TRBJ1-2; the D gene is possibly TRBD1 (5 bases). The CDR3 runs to 14 residues. V was clipped by 4 bases and J by 6 bases, with 15 bases between them. Germline V gene lookup returns CDR1 MNHNS and CDR2 SASEGT. In nucleotides, the CDR3 is TGTGCCAGCAGTGGACAGTTGAGTGGTAATGGCTACACCTTC. This codes for CASSGQLSGNGYTF.

In its sample, this clone was seen many times. This chain uses TRBV11-2 with TRBJ1-2; TRBD1 agrees at 7 bases. There are 15 residues in the CDR3. The ends lost 4 bases at V and 1 base at J; junction bases unmatched: 6. Germline V lookup: CDR1 SGHAT, CDR2 FQNNGV. The DNA for the CDR3 is TGTGCCAGCAGCTCAATGGGACAGATTAACTATGGCTACACCTTC. Translating it yields CASSSMGQINYGYTF.

The rearrangement uses TRBV18 and TRBJ2-5; 9 bases map to TRBD1. The junction had 10 bases not matched to a gene; V was cut back by 3 bases and J by 11 bases. The CDR3 covers 14 residues. Germline CDR1 and CDR2: KGHSH and LQKENI. CDR3 coding DNA: TGTGCCAGCTCACCCGGGACAGGGTCGGTGGAGCAGTACTTC. Protein product: CASSPGTGSVEQYF.

The chain carries TRBV30 and TRBJ2-1; 8 nucleotides line up with TRBD2. Losses at the gene ends were 5 bases for V and 5 bases for J; bases not matched to a gene: 5. This CDR3 has 13 amino acids. Germline-derived CDR1 and CDR2 are GTSNPN and SVGIG (reference sequence). The CDR3 DNA follows: TGTGCCTGGGCCTCGGGACTAGACAATGAGCAGTTCTTC. Encoded protein: CAWASGLDNEQFF.